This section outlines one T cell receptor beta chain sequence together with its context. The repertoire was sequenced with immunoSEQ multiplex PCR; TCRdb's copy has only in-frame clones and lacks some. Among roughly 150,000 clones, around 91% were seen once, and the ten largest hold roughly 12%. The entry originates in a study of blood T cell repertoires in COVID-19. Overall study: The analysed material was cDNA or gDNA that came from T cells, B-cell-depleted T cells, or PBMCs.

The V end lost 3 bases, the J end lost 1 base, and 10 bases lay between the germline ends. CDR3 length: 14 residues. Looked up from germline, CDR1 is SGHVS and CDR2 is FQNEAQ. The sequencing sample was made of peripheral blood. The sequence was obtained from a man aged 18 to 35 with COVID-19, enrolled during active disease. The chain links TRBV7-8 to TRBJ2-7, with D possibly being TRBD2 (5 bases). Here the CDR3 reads CASSLASPSYEQYF. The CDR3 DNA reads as TGTGCCAGCAGCTTGGCTAGCCCTTCCTACGAGCAGTACTTC.